Below, 16 T cell receptor beta chains from the same sample are listed, as sequenced in a study of shared clonotypes between healthy human individuals. Some clones are missing from TCRdb's copy, which holds only in-frame ones; the method was immunoSEQ multiplex PCR. The sample holds some 690,000 clones, about nine tenths seen once. Sequencing was carried out using memory CD8+ T cells from PBMCs. Subset meaning: CD45RO+ cells pooled with CCR7-negative TemRA cells. These receptors were taken from a man between 18 and 35 years old in good health. Some clones in this sample may be carry-over from other donors' samples.

Written as DNA, the CDR3 is TGTGCCAGCAGTTTAAGTATAGCGGGAGTCCGTAACGGGGAGCTGTTTTTT. Translating gives CASSLSIAGVRNGELFF. The chain couples TRBV27 to TRBJ2-2, with TRBD2 matching 9 bases. Germline V gene lookup returns CDR1 MNHEY and CDR2 SMNVEV (reference sequence). With V trimmed by 2 bases and J by 7 bases, 11 bases remained unmatched. CDR3 length equals 17 residues.

This chain joins TRBV4-1 and TRBJ2-7, with 7 bases identical to TRBD2. CDR3 size: 16 residues. V lost 2 bases to trimming and J lost 7 bases; unmatched junction nucleotides: 14. Germline V gene lookup returns CDR1 MGHRA and CDR2 YSYEKL. CDR3 nucleotides: TGCGCCAGCAGCCAACTTTACCGGGCGGGAGTGGGGGAGCAGTACTTC. Its protein product is CASSQLYRAGVGEQYF.

This clone was picked up a small number of times. The chain recombines TRBV7-9 with TRBJ2-7, with TRBD1 matching 7 bases. The CDR3 has 15 amino acids. CDR1 SEHNR and CDR2 FQNEAQ come from the germline V gene (reference sequence). The V and J ends lost 5 bases and 1 base, in that order; junction bases with no gene match: 8. The CDR3 bases are TGTGCCAGCAGCGCCCGGGACAGCCCTTCCTACGAGCAGTACTTC. Translated: CASSARDSPSYEQYF.

J is TRBJ2-7 and V is TRBV13; D is ambiguous. V lost 0 bases and J lost 6, with 9 bases in between. The CDR3 loop spans 13 amino acids. Germline loops: CDR1 PRHDT, CDR2 FYEKMQ (reference sequence). As DNA, the CDR3 is TGTGCCAGCAGCTTAGGTAGGACGAGCGAGCAGTACTTC. Its translation is CASSLGRTSEQYF.

The V call is TRBV15, the J call TRBJ2-7, with a tentative D call TRBD2 (5 bases). The CDR3 loop spans 13 amino acids. Deletions cut 5 bases from V and 5 bases from J, with 13 bases between. Germline assignment: CDR1 LNHNV and CDR2 YYDKDF (reference sequence). The CDR3, as DNA: TGTGCCACCAGCGGTGGCAGAGGGCACGAGCAGTACTTC. Protein product: CATSGGRGHEQYF. Full variable domain (outside the CDR3, taken from reference TRBV15 and TRBJ2-7): DAMVIQNPRYQVTQFGKPVTLSCSQTLNHNVMYWYQQKSSQAPKLLFHYYDKDFNNEADTPDNFQSRRPNTSFCFLDIRSPGLGDTAMYLCATSGGRGHEQYFGPGTRLTVT.

This clone was seen a handful of times. The CDR3 coding sequence is TGTGCCAGCAGCCGCCCTACAGGGCTTGGGAACAATGAGCAGTTCTTC. It is translated as CASSRPTGLGNNEQFF. This chain uses TRBV5-6 with TRBJ2-1; perhaps TRBD1 as D (6 bases). This CDR3 has 16 residues. Trimming removed 4 bases at V and 5 bases at J, with 19 bases between. Germline V gives CDR1 SGHDT, CDR2 YYEEEE.

Regarding this clone: Being one base from a much bigger clone, this may be a read error. The chain carries TRBV13 and TRBJ2-2; D unresolved. Per the germline V gene, CDR1 is PRHDT and CDR2 is FYEKMQ (reference sequence). The V gene lost 1 base and the J gene lost 6 bases, with 0 bases spanning the gap. The CDR3 loop spans 11 amino acids. The CDR3 DNA is TGTGCCAGCAGCTTAGCCGGGGAGCTGTTTTTT. This gives the protein CASSLAGELFF. Together with reference TRBV13 and TRBJ2-2, the CDR3 gives the full variable domain: AAGVIQSPRHLIKEKRETATLKCYPIPRHDTVYWYQQGPGQDPQFLISFYEKMQSDKGSIPDRFSAQQFSDYHSELNMSSLELGDSALYFCASSLAGELFFGEGSRLTVL.

The gene calls are TRBV2 and TRBJ2-7, with 9 bases that match TRBD2. V shed 4 bases, J shed 1 base, and the junction held 14 bases outside the gene matches. The CDR3 consists of 18 residues. Germline V gene lookup returns CDR1 SNHLY and CDR2 FYNNEI. CDR3 coding DNA: TGTGCCAGCAGTGTGATTGGTTTAGCGGGAGAGGGGTCCTACGAGCAGTACTTC. Translation: CASSVIGLAGEGSYEQYF.

The chain combines TRBV28 with TRBJ2-7, with 8 bases lining up with TRBD2. The ends lost 1 base at V and 4 bases at J; junction bases unmatched: 6. The germline V gene has CDR1 MDHEN and CDR2 SYDVKM. The CDR3 totals 15 residues. CDR3 sequence (DNA): TGTGCCAGCAGTTTATTAGCGGGAAGTCTATACGAGCAGTACTTC. Its translation: CASSLLAGSLYEQYF.

The chain uses TRBV7-9 and TRBJ2-1; possibly TRBD2 for D (5 bases). Looked up from germline, CDR1 is SEHNR and CDR2 is FQNEAQ (reference sequence). The CDR3 covers 16 residues. V was pared by 7 bases and J by 7 bases, with 23 bases between. CDR3 sequence: CASIEASRLALNEQFF. The CDR3 nucleotides read TGTGCCAGCATAGAGGCATCCCGGCTAGCCCTTAATGAGCAGTTCTTC.

V gene TRBV7-9 combines with J gene TRBJ2-1, with D possibly matching TRBD2 (6 bases). V was clipped by 3 bases and J by 3 bases, with 12 bases between them. The CDR3 extends over 15 amino acids. CDR1 is SEHNR, CDR2 FQNEAQ, per germline (reference sequence). Here the CDR3 reads CASSLYGGDYNEQFF. The CDR3 DNA reads TGTGCCAGCAGCTTGTACGGAGGGGACTACAATGAGCAGTTCTTC.

This clone was detected a few times. The chain uses TRBV9 and TRBJ1-1, with a tentative D call TRBD1 (5 bases). V was clipped by 4 bases and J by 6 bases, with 10 bases between them. This CDR3 spans 12 amino acids. Looked up from germline, CDR1 is SGDLS and CDR2 is YYNGEE. CDR3 sequence reads: CASSSRGAEAFF. CDR3 nucleotide sequence: TGTGCCAGCAGCTCCCGGGGGGCTGAAGCTTTCTTT.

V gene TRBV30 combines with J gene TRBJ1-1, with 9 bases fitting TRBD1. This CDR3 is built from 17 residues. CDR1 is GTSNPN and CDR2 is SVGIG in the germline V gene (reference sequence). V dropped 5 bases and J dropped 2; count of bases not matched to a gene: 15. DNA for the CDR3: TGTGCCTGGGGTCCTTTGGTGGGACAGGGCGGTAACACTGAAGCTTTCTTT. This gives the protein CAWGPLVGQGGNTEAFF.

The chain employs TRBV4-3 and TRBJ2-2; D might be TRBD2 (6 bases). Germline lookup yields CDR1 LGHNA and CDR2 YSLEER. The CDR3 loop spans 19 amino acids. With 0 bases removed from V and 3 bases from J, the gap between germline ends came to 20 bases. Here the CDR3 DNA reads TGCGCCAGCAGCCAAGAGCCAGTCCCCTTAGCGGAGGACACCGGGGAGCTGTTTTTT. Residues: CASSQEPVPLAEDTGELFF.

The chain joins TRBV6-6 to TRBJ2-3; 7 positions match TRBD2. Germline V CDR1 and CDR2: MNHNY, SVGAGI (reference sequence). The CDR3 contains 15 residues. With V trimmed by 6 bases and J by 2 bases, 8 bases remained unmatched. The CDR3 region has the DNA TGTGCCAGCAGCCACACTAGCGCCTTCACAGATACGCAGTATTTT. Protein: CASSHTSAFTDTQYF.

This chain links TRBV2 with TRBJ1-2, with 8 nucleotides matching TRBD1. V lost 5 bases to trimming and J lost 5 bases; unmatched junction nucleotides: 7. CDR3 length equals 14 residues. The V gene's germline CDR1 is SNHLY and CDR2 FYNNEI. The CDR3, as DNA: TGTGCCAGCAGTTTGGACAGGGCTCTGTATGGCTACACCTTC. Translated: CASSLDRALYGYTF. Full variable domain (outside the CDR3, taken from reference TRBV2 and TRBJ1-2): EPEVTQTPSHQVTQMGQEVILRCVPISNHLYFYWYRQILGQKVEFLVSFYNNEISEKSEIFDDQFSVERPDGSNFTLKIRSTKLEDSAMYFCASSLDRALYGYTFGSGTRLTVV.